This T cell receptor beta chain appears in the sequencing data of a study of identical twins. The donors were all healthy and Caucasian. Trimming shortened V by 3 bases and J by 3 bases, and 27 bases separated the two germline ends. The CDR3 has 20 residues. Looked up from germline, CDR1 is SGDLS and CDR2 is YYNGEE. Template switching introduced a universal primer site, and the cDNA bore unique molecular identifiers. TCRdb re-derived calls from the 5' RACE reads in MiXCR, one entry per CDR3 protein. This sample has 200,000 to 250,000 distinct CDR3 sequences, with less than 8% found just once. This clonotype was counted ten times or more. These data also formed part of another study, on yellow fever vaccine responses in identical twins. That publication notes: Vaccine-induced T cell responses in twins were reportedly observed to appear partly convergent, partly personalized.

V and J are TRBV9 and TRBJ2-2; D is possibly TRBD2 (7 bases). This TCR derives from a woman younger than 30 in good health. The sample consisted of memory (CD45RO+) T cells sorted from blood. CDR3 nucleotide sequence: TGTGCCAGCAGCGAGGAGGGGAGGGGGACAACGTCCTCGGACACCGGGGAGCTGTTTTTT. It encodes CASSEEGRGTTSSDTGELFF.